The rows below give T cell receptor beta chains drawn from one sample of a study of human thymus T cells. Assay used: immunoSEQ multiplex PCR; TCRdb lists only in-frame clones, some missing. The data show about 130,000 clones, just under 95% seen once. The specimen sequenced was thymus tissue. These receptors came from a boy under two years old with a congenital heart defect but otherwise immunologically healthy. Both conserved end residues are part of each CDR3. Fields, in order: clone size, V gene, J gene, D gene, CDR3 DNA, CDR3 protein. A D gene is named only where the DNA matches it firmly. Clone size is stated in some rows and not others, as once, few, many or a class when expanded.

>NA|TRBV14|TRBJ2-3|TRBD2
TGTGCCAGCGGAACGGGGGGAACGGATACGCAGTATTTT
CASGTGGTDTQYF
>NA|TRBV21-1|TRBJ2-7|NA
TGTGCCAGCAGCCACGCCCCAGCCTACGAGCAGTACTTC
CASSHAPAYEQYF
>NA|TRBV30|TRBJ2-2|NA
TGTGCCTGGAGTGGGGGATCCGGGGGCGGGGAGCTGTTTTTT
CAWSGGSGGGELFF
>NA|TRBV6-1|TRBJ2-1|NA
TGTGCCAGCAGTGAGATGGACAGCCTCTCCTACAATGAGCAGTTCTTC
CASSEMDSLSYNEQFF
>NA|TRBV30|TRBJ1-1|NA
TGTGCCTGGATGTTACAGGGACGGAGGGACACTGAAGCTTTCTTT
CAWMLQGRRDTEAFF
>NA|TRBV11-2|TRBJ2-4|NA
TGTGCCAGCAGCGATCCCCTGCGGTTAGCCAAAAACATTCAGTACTTC
CASSDPLRLAKNIQYF
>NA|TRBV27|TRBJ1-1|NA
TGTGCCAGCAGTTTAGAGGGCCCTCCGAACACTGAAGCTTTCTTT
CASSLEGPPNTEAFF
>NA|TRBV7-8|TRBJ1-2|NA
TGTGCCAGCAGCCCATGGGGGGAGGAAGGCTACACCTTC
CASSPWGEEGYTF
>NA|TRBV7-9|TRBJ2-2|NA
TGTGCCAGCACGGACACCGGGGAGCTGTTTTTT
CASTDTGELFF
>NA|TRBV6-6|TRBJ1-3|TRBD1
TGTGCCAGCAGGGACAGGGGGTCTGGAAACACCATATATTTT
CASRDRGSGNTIYF
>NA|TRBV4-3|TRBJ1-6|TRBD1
TGCGCCAGCAGCCAAAAACGGGACAGGGGGCGGAATTCACCCCTCCACTTT
CASSQKRDRGRNSPLHF
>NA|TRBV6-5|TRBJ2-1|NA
TGTGCCAGCAGCTTGGGTGAGCAGTTCTTC
CASSLGEQFF
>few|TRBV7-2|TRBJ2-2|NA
TGTGCCAGCAGCTTCGTTCCGGGACTGAACACCGGGGAGCTGTTTTTT
CASSFVPGLNTGELFF
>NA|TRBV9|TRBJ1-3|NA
TGTGCCAGCAGCGTAGGTAACGCTTTCTCTGGAAACACCATATATTTT
CASSVGNAFSGNTIYF
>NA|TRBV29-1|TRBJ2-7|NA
TGCAGCGTTGAAGAGGACAGTCCCTACGAGCAGTACTTC
CSVEEDSPYEQYF
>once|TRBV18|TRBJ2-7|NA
TGTGCCAGCTCACCACCGTCCTACGAGCAGTACTTC
CASSPPSYEQYF
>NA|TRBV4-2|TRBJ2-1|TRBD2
TGTGCCAGCAGCCAAGAAGGCGGGGGGGCCTACAATGAGCAGTTCTTC
CASSQEGGGAYNEQFF
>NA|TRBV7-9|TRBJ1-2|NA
TGTGCCAGCAGCTTAGGGTGGGTTCCCTATTCCGGCTACACCTTC
CASSLGWVPYSGYTF
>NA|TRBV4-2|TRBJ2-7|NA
TGTGCCAGCAGCCGCAGTATGGCCGCTGACTCCTACGAGCAGTACTTC
CASSRSMAADSYEQYF
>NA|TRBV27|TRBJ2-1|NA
TGTGCCAGCAGTTTGCAGACTAGGGATGAGCAGTTCTTC
CASSLQTRDEQFF
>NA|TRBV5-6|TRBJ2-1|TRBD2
TGTGCCAGCAGAGGACTAGCGGACTTGAATGAGCAGTTCTTC
CASRGLADLNEQFF
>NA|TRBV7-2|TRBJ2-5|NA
TGTGCCAGCAGCTTAGATTGGGCGGGCCCCCACCAAGAGACCCAGTACTTC
CASSLDWAGPHQETQYF
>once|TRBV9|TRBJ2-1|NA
TGTGCCAGCAGCGTAATGGAGAGTGAGCAGTTCTTC
CASSVMESEQFF
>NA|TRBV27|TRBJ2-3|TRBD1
TGTGCCAGCAGTTTCGGGACAGGGAGCACAGATACGCAGTATTTT
CASSFGTGSTDTQYF
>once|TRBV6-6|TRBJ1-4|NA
TGTGCCAGCAGCCGCATGACGGGGAATGAAAAACTGTTTTTT
CASSRMTGNEKLFF
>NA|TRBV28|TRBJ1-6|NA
TGTGCCAGCAGTTTATGGCGCGGGGTCTATAATTCACCCCTCCACTTT
CASSLWRGVYNSPLHF
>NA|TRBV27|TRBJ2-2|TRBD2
TGTGCCAGCAGTCTCCTCCGCGGGGGGGCGAACACCGGGGAGCTGTTTTTT
CASSLLRGGANTGELFF
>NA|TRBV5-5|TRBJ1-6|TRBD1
TGTGCCAGCAGCTTGTCTTGGACAGGGGTGGTTTCACCCCTCCACTTT
CASSLSWTGVVSPLHF
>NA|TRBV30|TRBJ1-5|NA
TGTGCCTGGAGTGTAAGGGGAATTCAGCCCCAGCATTTT
CAWSVRGIQPQHF